A few counts support the clone carrying this TCR beta chain. The source of the sample is a study of blood T cell repertoires in COVID-19. About the study: Some COVID-19 samples were acute and others convalescent; all came from the United States, Italy and Spain. Sources were T cells, B-cell-depleted T cells, or PBMCs; the material itself was cDNA or gDNA.

V lost 3 bases to trimming and J lost 0 bases, with 12 bases between them. Per the germline V gene, CDR1 is MGHRA and CDR2 is YSYEKL. The CDR3 is made up of 15 amino acids. Per the original data handling: Estimation of nucleated cell counts was performed using reference gene primer amplification. Repertoires were generated with immunoSEQ multiplex PCR, while TCRdb's copy carries only in-frame clones and drops some. V, J and clone size were drawn from that table, and D and trimming were deduced from the DNA. The sample shows around 150,000 clones, roughly 87% of them seen only once. Sequencing was carried out using peripheral blood. The TCR sequence derives from a woman aged 55-69 years with active or convalescent COVID-19. This chain uses TRBV4-1 with TRBJ2-7; D possibly corresponds to TRBD2 (6 bases). The CDR3 DNA reads TGCGCCAGCAGCCATACACTAGCTAGCTCCTACGAGCAGTACTTC. Its translation: CASSHTLASSYEQYF.